The 8 T cell receptor beta chains below come from one sample, sequenced in a study of shared clonotypes between healthy human individuals. The data were produced by immunoSEQ multiplex PCR, yet TCRdb's version contains in-frame clones alone and is incomplete. The sample has 2 million to 2.5 million clones; approximately 96% are singletons. Sequenced input: naive CD4+ T cells sorted from blood. Subset of the sample: CD45RA+ positively selected. Receptors originate from a man younger than 35 in good health.

The rearrangement uses TRBV29-1 and TRBJ2-1; TRBD2 might be the D (5 bases). V was shortened by 7 bases and J by 7 bases, with 17 bases between the two germline ends. CDR1 is SQVTM, CDR2 ANQGSEA, per germline. The CDR3 is made up of 13 amino acids. The CDR3 coding sequence is TGCAGCGGATTACTGGGATCGGGGAATGAGCAGTTCTTC. Translating it yields CSGLLGSGNEQFF.

The rearrangement joins TRBV5-6 to TRBJ1-5, with a possible D match to TRBD1 (6 bases). Germline V CDR1 and CDR2: SGHDT, YYEEEE. The CDR3 has 16 amino acids. V lost 0 bases, J lost 9 bases, and 19 bases lay in between. The CDR3 is CASSLAGDIGVTPQHF. The CDR3 region has the DNA TGTGCCAGCAGCTTGGCCGGGGACATTGGGGTAACGCCCCAGCATTTT.

The table lists this clone with a count of one. The V and J genes are TRBV2 and TRBJ2-7; 7 nucleotides agree with TRBD1. Germline V lookup: CDR1 SNHLY, CDR2 FYNNEI. This CDR3 contains 12 residues. V was pared by 6 bases and J by 6 bases, with 5 bases of the junction left unmatched. The CDR3 loop is CASRTGTGEQYF. The DNA for the CDR3 is TGTGCCAGCAGGACAGGGACCGGCGAGCAGTACTTC.

The CDR3 loop reads CASSLGLGGLNTEAFF. The CDR3 region has the DNA TGTGCCAGCAGCTTAGGCCTAGGGGGACTGAACACTGAAGCTTTCTTT. The chain has TRBV5-8 and TRBJ1-1, with D possibly matching TRBD1 (6 bases). The V end lost 2 bases, the J end lost 0 bases, and 14 bases lay between the germline ends. CDR1 and CDR2 from the germline V gene are SGHTS and YDEGEE. This CDR3 spans 16 amino acids. Complete variable domain (other parts from reference TRBV5-8 and TRBJ1-1): EAGVTQSPTHLIKTRGQQATLRCSPISGHTSVYWYQQALGLGLQFLLWYDEGEERNRGNFPPRFSGRQFPNYSSELNVNALELEDSALYLCASSLGLGGLNTEAFFGQGTRLTVV.

The count of this clone is one. This rearrangement joins TRBV27 to TRBJ2-3, with a possible D match to TRBD1 (5 bases). Trimming removed 5 bases at V and 5 bases at J, with 11 bases between. Germline values: CDR1 MNHEY, CDR2 SMNVEV (reference sequence). The CDR3 totals 13 residues. This CDR3 is CASSPQGEDTQYF. In DNA, the CDR3 is TGTGCCAGCAGTCCCCAGGGTGAAGATACGCAGTATTTT.

J is TRBJ2-7 and V is TRBV10-3; D perhaps matches TRBD2 (6 bases). V lost 8 bases, J lost 2 bases, and 16 bases lay in between. This CDR3 is 14 amino acids long. Germline V gives CDR1 ENHRY, CDR2 SYGVKD. The CDR3 region has the DNA TGTGCCATCTCCGGGCGGGACGGGACCTACGAGCAGTACTTC. This translates into CAISGRDGTYEQYF.

The rearrangement uses TRBV4-1 and TRBJ2-1, with 13 bases fitting TRBD2. The germline V gene has CDR1 MGHRA and CDR2 YSYEKL. The CDR3 contains 18 residues. V lost 4 bases and J lost 1; bases outside the gene matches: 7. The CDR3 DNA reads TGCGCCAGCAGCCCCGGACTAGCGGGAGTTACGTCCTACAATGAGCAGTTCTTC. Translating gives CASSPGLAGVTSYNEQFF.

The chain carries TRBV5-1 and TRBJ1-1; a weak D match, TRBD1 (6 bases). This CDR3 comprises 16 residues. Trimming cost V 0 bases and J 0 bases, with 12 bases left between them. Germline assignment: CDR1 SGHRS and CDR2 YFSETQ. CDR3 protein: CASSLGTAIMNTEAFF. The CDR3, as DNA: TGCGCCAGCAGCTTGGGGACAGCTATCATGAACACTGAAGCTTTCTTT.